The rows below give T cell receptor beta chains drawn from one sample of a study of cytomegalovirus exposure and HLA in healthy donors. Method: immunoSEQ multiplex PCR; TCRdb's copy keeps in-frame clones and lacks some. The sample consists of fewer than 200,000 clones, approximately 96% of them appearing once. The sample taken for sequencing was PBMCs. These receptors were taken from a woman between 18 and 30 years old in good health and CMV-seronegative. Both conserved end residues are part of each CDR3. A D gene is named only where the DNA matches it firmly. Clone size is not always given. Where it is, it says once, few, many or a class for expanded clones.

D,J,size,V,CDR3,DNA
NA,TRBJ2-7,NA,TRBV27,CASRSLSATGEQYF,TGTGCCAGCAGATCGCTATCTGCAACGGGGGAGCAGTACTTC
TRBD1,TRBJ1-1,NA,TRBV6-5,CASSYSVSRGEAFF,TGTGCCAGCAGTTACTCGGTCTCCAGGGGGGAAGCTTTCTTT
NA,TRBJ2-3,NA,TRBV4-2,CASSLLAALTDTQYF,TGTGCCAGCAGCCTACTAGCCGCACTCACAGATACGCAGTATTTT
NA,TRBJ2-3,NA,TRBV5-4,CASSLDTDTQYF,TGTGCCAGCAGCCTAGACACAGATACGCAGTATTTT
NA,TRBJ1-2,NA,TRBV7-2,CASSLGLLGYTF,TGTGCCAGCAGCTTAGGACTACTTGGCTACACCTTC
NA,TRBJ2-1,NA,TRBV5-6,CASSLSGSYNEQFF,TGTGCCAGCAGCTTATCAGGTTCCTACAATGAGCAGTTCTTC
NA,TRBJ1-2,NA,TRBV7-9,CASSLGEWRQGYTF,TGTGCCAGCAGCTTAGGGGAATGGAGGCAAGGCTACACCTTC
NA,TRBJ1-1,NA,TRBV6-5,CASGRVGTEAFF,TGTGCCAGCGGTCGGGTTGGCACTGAAGCTTTCTTT
NA,TRBJ2-5,once,TRBV5-4,CASSFRRGAGETQYF,TGTGCCAGCAGCTTTCGTCGGGGGGCCGGGGAGACCCAGTACTTC
NA,TRBJ1-3,NA,TRBV11-2,CASSLVYTNPGNTIYF,TGTGCCAGCAGCTTAGTTTACACAAACCCTGGAAACACCATATATTTT
NA,TRBJ2-5,NA,TRBV7-2,CASSPFQETQYF,TGTGCCAGCAGCCCCTTCCAGGAGACCCAGTACTTC
NA,TRBJ1-5,NA,TRBV2,CASSRGAKLFTDQPQHF,TGTGCCAGTTCACGGGGGGCGAAGTTGTTTACTGATCAGCCCCAGCATTTT
NA,TRBJ1-2,NA,TRBV29-1,CSVDGRGGYTF,TGCAGCGTAGATGGAAGGGGCGGCTACACCTTC
TRBD2,TRBJ2-7,NA,TRBV5-1,CASSFLSGGYEQYF,TGCGCCAGCAGTTTTCTTAGCGGGGGATACGAGCAGTACTTC
NA,TRBJ1-1,NA,TRBV9,CASSAGKGRDTEAFF,TGTGCCAGCAGCGCCGGAAAGGGCAGGGACACTGAAGCTTTCTTT
NA,TRBJ1-2,NA,TRBV7-9,CASSFTFWAAGGYTF,TGTGCCAGCAGTTTCACGTTCTGGGCCGCCGGAGGCTACACCTTC
TRBD2,TRBJ2-5,NA,TRBV6-1,CASSEGSGGWQETQYF,TGTGCCAGCAGTGAAGGGTCGGGGGGGTGGCAAGAGACCCAGTACTTC
TRBD2,TRBJ2-7,NA,TRBV11-2,CASTLRTSDSYEQYF,TGTGCCAGCACCCTAAGGACTAGCGACTCCTACGAGCAGTACTTC
TRBD2,TRBJ2-2,NA,TRBV2,CATGLTEFGGGNTGELFF,TGTGCCACGGGGCTAACGGAGTTTGGCGGGGGAAACACCGGGGAGCTGTTTTTT
TRBD2,TRBJ2-5,NA,TRBV6-6,CASTLGLAGGQGTQYF,TGTGCCAGCACCTTAGGACTAGCGGGGGGGCAGGGGACCCAGTACTTC
TRBD2,TRBJ2-5,once,TRBV5-1,CASSLGPFGGDTKETQYF,TGCGCCAGCAGCTTGGGGCCCTTCGGGGGGGACACCAAAGAGACCCAGTACTTC
TRBD2,TRBJ2-7,NA,TRBV7-2,CASSRASGDEQYF,TGTGCCAGCAGCAGGGCTAGCGGGGACGAGCAGTACTTC
NA,TRBJ2-1,NA,TRBV19,CASSMLPRTYNEQFF,TGTGCCAGTAGTATGCTCCCCAGGACCTACAATGAGCAGTTCTTC
NA,TRBJ2-1,many,TRBV29-1,CSAGGGPSNEQFF,TGCAGCGCTGGGGGGGGCCCTTCCAATGAGCAGTTCTTC
NA,TRBJ1-1,NA,TRBV6-5,CASSYSGGTEAFF,TGTGCCAGCAGTTACTCAGGCGGAACTGAAGCTTTCTTT